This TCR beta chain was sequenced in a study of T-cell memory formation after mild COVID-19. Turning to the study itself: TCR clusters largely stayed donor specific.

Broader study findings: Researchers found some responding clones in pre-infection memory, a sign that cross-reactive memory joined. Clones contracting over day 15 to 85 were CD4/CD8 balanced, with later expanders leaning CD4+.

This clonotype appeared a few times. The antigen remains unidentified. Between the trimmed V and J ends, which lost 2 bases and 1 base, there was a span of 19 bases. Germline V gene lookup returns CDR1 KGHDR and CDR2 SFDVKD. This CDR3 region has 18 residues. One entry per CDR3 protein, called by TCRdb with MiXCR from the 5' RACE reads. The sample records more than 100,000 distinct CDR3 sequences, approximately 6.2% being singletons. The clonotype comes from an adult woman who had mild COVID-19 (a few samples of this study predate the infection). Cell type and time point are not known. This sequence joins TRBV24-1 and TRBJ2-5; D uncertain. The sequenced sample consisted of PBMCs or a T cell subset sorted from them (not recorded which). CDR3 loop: CATSDSPPTRATQETQYF. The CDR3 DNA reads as TGTGCCACCAGTGATTCCCCTCCGACCCGGGCCACCCAAGAGACCCAGTACTTC.